A single sample is the source of the 29 T cell receptor beta chains below, sequenced in a study of cytomegalovirus exposure and HLA in healthy donors. Both 60 Vbeta primers and 13 Jbeta primers went into the PCR. Only in-frame clones appear in the TCRdb table, and some are missing; sequencing was by immunoSEQ multiplex PCR. The data show 90,000 to 120,000 clones, with 70% to 80% seen just once and approximately 4.1% held by the top ten. The sample was PBMCs. All receptors derive from a female donor in good health and CMV-seropositive.

This chain joins TRBV5-6 and TRBJ2-7; perhaps TRBD2 as D (5 bases). The CDR3 consists of 14 residues. The germline gives CDR1 SGHDT, CDR2 YYEEEE. The V and J ends lost 3 bases and 2 bases respectively, with 12 bases between them. In DNA, the CDR3 is TGTGCCAGCAGCTCCCGAGGGCGCACCTACGAGCAGTACTTC. It specifies CASSSRGRTYEQYF.

A single count supports this clone. J is TRBJ1-2 and V is TRBV5-1; 8 bases line up with TRBD1. The germline CDR1 and CDR2 sequences are SGHRS and YFSETQ. The junction had 16 bases not matched to a gene; V was cut back by 2 bases and J by 1 base. This CDR3 is built from 19 residues. The CDR3 here is CASSFAPPGQGSFNYGYTF. In DNA form, the CDR3 reads TGCGCCAGCAGCTTCGCCCCCCCAGGACAGGGTAGTTTTAACTATGGCTACACCTTC.

This clone was counted between two and nine times. V and J are TRBV19 and TRBJ2-5; 10 bases are shared with TRBD2. The CDR3 extends over 16 amino acids. CDR1 and CDR2 from the germline V gene are LNHDA and SQIVND (reference sequence). With 6 bases clipped from V and 5 bases from J, the junction kept 12 bases outside the gene matches. CDR3 nucleotides: TGTGCCAGTAGGCCGACTTTAGCGGGAGGTCGGGAGACCCAGTACTTC. This gives the protein CASRPTLAGGRETQYF.

The count of this clone is one. This chain uses TRBV7-2 with TRBJ2-3; maybe TRBD1 (6 bases). V lost 5 bases and J 4 bases, leaving 13 bases between the germline ends. Germline V gene lookup returns CDR1 SGHTA and CDR2 FQGNSA. The CDR3 runs to 14 residues. The DNA for the CDR3 is TGTGCCAGCAGCGCCACAGGGTTGGCAGATACGCAGTATTTT. As protein: CASSATGLADTQYF.

The rearrangement joins TRBV5-1 to TRBJ2-1; D is undetermined. Germline V gives CDR1 SGHRS, CDR2 YFSETQ. V was trimmed by 5 bases and J by 0 bases, leaving 12 bases between them. This CDR3 has 15 amino acids. The CDR3 sequence: CASRPEISSYNEQFF. In DNA, the CDR3 is TGCGCCAGCAGGCCGGAGATAAGCTCCTACAATGAGCAGTTCTTC.

This rearrangement joins TRBV7-2 to TRBJ1-1, with 9 bases fitting TRBD1. This CDR3 contains 15 residues. Germline CDR1 and CDR2: SGHTA and FQGNSA. The ends lost 3 bases at V and 5 bases at J; junction bases unmatched: 7. The CDR3 sequence: CASSLAQGAQTEAFF. The CDR3 DNA sequence: TGTGCCAGCAGCTTGGCACAGGGGGCTCAAACTGAAGCTTTCTTT.

The V call is TRBV5-4, the J call TRBJ1-2; 9 nucleotides agree with TRBD1. Germline V gives CDR1 SGHNT, CDR2 YYREEE (reference sequence). Germline trimming cut 0 bases from V and 7 bases from J; bases unmatched to any gene: 1. CDR3 length equals 13 residues. The CDR3 loop reads CASSLDRGLGYTF. In DNA, the CDR3 is TGTGCCAGCAGCTTGGACAGGGGGCTTGGCTACACCTTC.

The chain joins TRBV6-5 to TRBJ2-2; D may be TRBD1 (6 bases). The V gene's germline CDR1 is MNHEY and CDR2 SVGAGI. This CDR3 has 15 amino acids. The germline V and J ends were trimmed by 6 bases and 5 bases, with 16 bases remaining between them. The CDR3 is CASSWKTGGTGELFF. Here the CDR3 DNA reads TGTGCCAGCAGCTGGAAGACAGGAGGTACCGGGGAGCTGTTTTTT.

To note about this clone: An end of the junction does not agree with germline; a read error may underlie this. The rearrangement uses TRBV9 and TRBJ2-6; the D gene is possibly TRBD1 (7 bases). In germline, CDR1 is SGDLS, CDR2 YYNGEE. The CDR3 loop spans 19 amino acids. The DNA of the CDR3 is TGTGCCAGCAGCCCACGACGGGGGACAGACACTTCTGGGGCCAACGGCCTGACTTTC. Its translation is CASSPRRGTDTSGANGLTF.

The chain has TRBV11-2 and TRBJ1-1, with a weak D call TRBD1 (5 bases). The CDR3 consists of 15 residues. Germline CDR1 is SGHAT and CDR2 is FQNNGV. Deletions cut 5 bases from V and 4 bases from J, with 17 bases between. The CDR3 nucleotides are TGTGCCAGCAGCGGGGGGAAGGGGCAGGGCACTGAAGCTTTCTTT. The encoded protein is CASSGGKGQGTEAFF.

The CDR3 loop reads CASGLAIWTADEPSNQPQHF. The CDR3 DNA is TGTGCTAGTGGTTTAGCTATATGGACAGCCGACGAGCCGAGCAATCAGCCCCAGCATTTT. This chain links TRBV12-5 with TRBJ1-5; TRBD1 is a possible D gene (6 bases). CDR3 length equals 20 residues. Trimming pared 3 bases from V and 1 base from J, leaving 25 bases between. The germline CDR1 and CDR2 sequences are LGHNT and FRNRAP.

The chain employs TRBV5-6 and TRBJ2-2; D is undetermined. The CDR3 consists of 12 residues. The V end was cut by 0 bases, the J end by 8 bases, with 5 bases between. Per germline, CDR1 SGHDT and CDR2 YYEEEE. The CDR3 DNA follows: TGTGCCAGCAGCTTGGCAACAGGGGAGCTGTTTTTT. Translated: CASSLATGELFF.

In its sample, this clone was seen once. The chain combines TRBV19 with TRBJ2-2; TRBD1 matches 11 bases. This CDR3 contains 15 residues. The V and J ends lost 7 bases and 6 bases, in that order; junction bases with no gene match: 7. Germline V CDR1 and CDR2: LNHDA, SQIVND (reference sequence). The CDR3 loop is CASTLGQGVSGELFF. CDR3 nucleotides: TGTGCCAGTACTCTGGGACAGGGGGTTTCCGGGGAGCTGTTTTTT.

This sequence joins TRBV15 and TRBJ2-2; a weak D match, TRBD1 (6 bases). Germline CDR1 is LNHNV and CDR2 is YYDKDF (reference sequence). V lost 3 bases, J lost 7 bases, and 15 bases lay in between. This CDR3 comprises 15 residues. This CDR3 is CATSRAGTGNGELFF. CDR3 coding DNA: TGTGCCACCAGCAGGGCTGGAACAGGGAACGGGGAGCTGTTTTTT.

The genes are TRBV5-1 and TRBJ1-3; weak D call: TRBD1 (6 bases). The CDR3 consists of 17 residues. Germline V gives CDR1 SGHRS, CDR2 YFSETQ. Trimming pared 3 bases from V and 0 bases from J, leaving 16 bases between. The DNA for the CDR3 is TGCGCCAGCAGCTGGAGGGGGGGGGCAAGCTCTGGAAACACCATATATTTT. Protein: CASSWRGGASSGNTIYF.

This rearrangement joins TRBV15 to TRBJ2-7; D is possibly TRBD2 (6 bases). CDR3 length equals 15 residues. Germline lookup yields CDR1 LNHNV and CDR2 YYDKDF (reference sequence). Between the trimmed V and J ends, which lost 4 bases and 1 base, there was a span of 14 bases. CDR3 amino acids: CATSTHAGRSYEQYF. CDR3 bases: TGTGCCACCAGCACCCATGCAGGGAGGTCCTACGAGCAGTACTTC.

The chain employs TRBV4-3 and TRBJ2-7, with D hard to call. The germline V gene encodes CDR1 LGHNA and CDR2 YSLEER. Trimming cost V 0 bases and J 5 bases, with 11 bases left between them. The CDR3 contains 14 residues. CDR3 in DNA: TGCGCCAGCAGCCAAGATGGGCCTGACGACGAGCAGTACTTC. This sequence encodes CASSQDGPDDEQYF.

The J gene is TRBJ2-6, the V gene TRBV9; 11 positions agree with TRBD2. The J segment lost 0 bases and the V segment lost 0 bases, leaving 5 bases of the junction unmatched. CDR1 and CDR2 (germline): SGDLS, YYNGEE. This CDR3 contains 19 residues. CDR3 sequence reads: CASSVGQTSGDSGANVLTF. The CDR3 DNA sequence: TGTGCCAGCAGCGTAGGTCAGACTAGCGGGGACTCTGGGGCCAACGTCCTGACTTTC.

CDR3 amino acids: CASSQDRDSHIADTQYF. CDR3 DNA: TGCGCCAGCAGCCAAGATCGGGACTCCCATATCGCAGATACGCAGTATTTT. V usage is TRBV4-1 and J usage is TRBJ2-3; tentatively, D is TRBD2 (6 bases). The length of the CDR3 is 17 residues. V lost 0 bases and J lost 4, with 17 bases in between. The germline V gene encodes CDR1 MGHRA and CDR2 YSYEKL.

J is TRBJ2-7 and V is TRBV10-3; TRBD1 is a possible D gene (7 bases). The CDR3 sequence is 15 residues long. The germline V gene encodes CDR1 ENHRY and CDR2 SYGVKD. V was trimmed by 2 bases and J by 0 bases, leaving 11 bases between them. CDR3 coding DNA: TGTGCCATCAGTGAGATTCAGGGGGGCTCCTACGAGCAGTACTTC. This codes for CAISEIQGGSYEQYF.

Note on this clone: Compared with germline, one end of the junction differs, possibly owing to a read error. This rearrangement joins TRBV7-9 to TRBJ2-3, with TRBD2 as a possible D gene (6 bases). The CDR3 runs to 16 residues. Germline CDR1 is SEHNR and CDR2 is FQNEAQ (reference sequence). CDR3 amino acids: CSSSTAGPRRADTQYF. The CDR3 DNA reads as TGTTCCAGCAGCACCGCGGGGCCAAGGAGGGCAGATACGCAGTATTTT.

There are a few counts of this clone. The junction departs from germline at one end; a sequencing error may be responsible. The chain has TRBV4-1 and TRBJ2-5; 11 bases line up with TRBD1. Germline CDR1 and CDR2: MGHRA and YSYEKL. The CDR3 is made up of 14 amino acids. The CDR3 sequence is CANSQGTGGKTQYF. In DNA, the CDR3 is TGCGCCAACAGCCAAGGGACAGGGGGGAAGACCCAGTACTTC.

This sequence joins TRBV2 and TRBJ1-2; TRBD1 might be the D (6 bases). The CDR3 consists of 16 residues. V was trimmed by 6 bases and J by 1 base, leaving 18 bases between them. Germline-derived CDR1 and CDR2 are SNHLY and FYNNEI. The CDR3 is CASREVGDTINYGYTF. As DNA, the CDR3 is TGTGCCAGCAGGGAGGTTGGGGACACCATTAACTATGGCTACACCTTC.

The V gene is TRBV30, the J gene TRBJ2-1, with a tentative D call TRBD1 (5 bases). From germline, CDR1 is GTSNPN and CDR2 SVGIG (reference sequence). The V end lost 0 bases, the J end lost 12 bases, and 9 bases lay between the germline ends. The CDR3 runs to 11 residues. CDR3 DNA: TGTGCCTGGAGTGTCGTGGGGCGGCAGTTCTTC. Translating gives CAWSVVGRQFF.

The chain couples TRBV29-1 to TRBJ2-1; 10 bases agree with TRBD2. Germline CDR1 SQVTM, CDR2 ANQGSEA. This CDR3 is 16 amino acids long. The V gene end was trimmed by 1 base and the J gene end by 9 bases; junction bases not matched to a gene: 12. The CDR3 loop is CSVEGVAGGLGGEQFF. In nucleotides, the CDR3 is TGCAGCGTTGAAGGGGTAGCGGGAGGCCTAGGGGGTGAGCAGTTCTTC.

The chain carries TRBV6-1 and TRBJ2-1, with TRBD1 matching over 10 bases. The CDR3 has 14 amino acids. Germline values: CDR1 MNHNS, CDR2 SASEGT. The V segment lost 4 bases and the J segment 6 bases; nucleotides outside the gene matches: 3. CDR3 sequence: CASSARQGANEQFF. The CDR3 coding sequence is TGTGCCAGCAGTGCTCGACAGGGGGCCAATGAGCAGTTCTTC.

This chain connects TRBV4-1 to TRBJ2-1; D perhaps matches TRBD1 (7 bases). V was pared by 0 bases and J by 4 bases, with 10 bases between. The CDR3 has 15 amino acids. Germline V gene lookup returns CDR1 MGHRA and CDR2 YSYEKL. CDR3 region: CASSQDRGTYNEQFF. Here the CDR3 DNA reads TGCGCCAGCAGCCAAGACAGGGGGACTTACAATGAGCAGTTCTTC.

The chain links TRBV10-3 to TRBJ2-3, with 8 bases aligning to TRBD2. Looked up from germline, CDR1 is ENHRY and CDR2 is SYGVKD. Germline trimming cut 9 bases from V and 0 bases from J; bases unmatched to any gene: 8. The CDR3 is made up of 15 amino acids. The CDR3 DNA reads as TGTGCCATTTCCCCCTTAGCGGGGAGCACAGATACGCAGTATTTT. Translation gives CAISPLAGSTDTQYF.

In nucleotides, the CDR3 is TGTGCCAGCAGTGAAGCCCCGGGACAGGGTGGTGAGCAGTACTTC. As protein: CASSEAPGQGGEQYF. This chain connects TRBV2 to TRBJ2-7; 9 bases map to TRBD1. From germline, CDR1 is SNHLY and CDR2 FYNNEI. V gave up 0 bases and J gave up 7 bases; unmatched junction bases: 7. The CDR3 has 15 residues.